The present T cell receptor beta chain was sequenced within a study of blood T cell repertoires in COVID-19. Across the whole study: Acute and convalescent COVID-19 specimens originated in the United States, Italy and Spain.

Clones were sequenced by immunoSEQ multiplex PCR, and TCRdb holds only the in-frame ones, with some missing. Of approximately 400,000 clones in the sample, roughly 77% were seen once. The CDR3 runs to 17 residues. Germline V gives CDR1 LNHDA, CDR2 SQIVND (reference sequence). V lost 2 bases to trimming and J lost 2 bases; unmatched junction nucleotides: 7. This clonotype was obtained from a human donor with acute or convalescent COVID-19. The donor label of this sample is uncertain. The chain couples TRBV19 to TRBJ2-5, with 11 nucleotides matching TRBD2. The sample consisted of peripheral blood. In DNA, the CDR3 is TGTGCCAGTAGTATATCCTATGGGACTAGCGGACAAGAGACCCAGTACTTC. It encodes CASSISYGTSGQETQYF. The entire variable domain, with the rest obtained from reference TRBV19 and TRBJ2-5, is as follows: DGGITQSPKYLFRKEGQNVTLSCEQNLNHDAMYWYRQDPGQGLRLIYYSQIVNDFQKGDIAEGYSVSREKKESFPLTVTSAQKNPTAFYLCASSISYGTSGQETQYFGPGTRLLVL.